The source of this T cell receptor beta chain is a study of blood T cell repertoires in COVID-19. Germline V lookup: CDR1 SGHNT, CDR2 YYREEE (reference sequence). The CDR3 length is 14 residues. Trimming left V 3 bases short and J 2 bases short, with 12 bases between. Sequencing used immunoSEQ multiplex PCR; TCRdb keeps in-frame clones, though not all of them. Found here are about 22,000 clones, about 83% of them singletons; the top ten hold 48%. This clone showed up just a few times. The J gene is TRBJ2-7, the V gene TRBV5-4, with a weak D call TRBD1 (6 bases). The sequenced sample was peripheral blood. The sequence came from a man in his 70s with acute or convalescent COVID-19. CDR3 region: CASSSSTGPYEQYF. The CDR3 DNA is TGTGCCAGCAGCTCTTCGACAGGTCCCTACGAGCAGTACTTC.